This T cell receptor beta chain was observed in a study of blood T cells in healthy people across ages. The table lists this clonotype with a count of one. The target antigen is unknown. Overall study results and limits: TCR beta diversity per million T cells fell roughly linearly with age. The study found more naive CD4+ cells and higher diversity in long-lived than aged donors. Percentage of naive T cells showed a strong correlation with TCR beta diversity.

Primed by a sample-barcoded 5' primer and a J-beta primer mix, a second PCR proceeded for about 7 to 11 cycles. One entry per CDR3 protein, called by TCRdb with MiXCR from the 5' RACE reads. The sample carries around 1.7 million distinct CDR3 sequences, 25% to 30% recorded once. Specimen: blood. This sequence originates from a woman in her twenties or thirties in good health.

The CDR3 DNA reads as TGTGCCAGCAGCGGCGCTGGGGGCGTTGGGGGTCAGCCCCAGCATTTT. Amino acid sequence: CASSGAGGVGGQPQHF. The chain couples TRBV12-3 or TRBV12-4 to TRBJ1-5; D might be TRBD1 (6 bases). This CDR3 has 16 residues. V lost 6 bases, J lost 6 bases, and 21 bases lay in between.